This T cell receptor (beta chain) is drawn from a study of cytomegalovirus exposure and HLA in healthy donors. The PCR contained 60 Vbeta and 13 Jbeta primers. The data were produced by immunoSEQ multiplex PCR, yet TCRdb's version contains in-frame clones alone and is incomplete. The sample consists of 160,000 or so clones, around 82% of them appearing once. CDR3 length: 15 residues. V lost 2 bases to trimming and J lost 3 bases; unmatched junction nucleotides: 3. The V gene's germline CDR1 is SGHRS and CDR2 YFSETQ. As for this clone: Its target is not known.

Study-wide findings and caveats: For most TCR beta V segments, an earlier analysis put the productive rate at about 90% or about 30% of the time. Most observed TCR sequences were rare, whereas some public TCRs were detected in many donors.

Sequenced material: PBMCs. This TCR was recovered from a man between 25 and 39 years old in good health and CMV-seronegative. This rearrangement joins TRBV5-1 to TRBJ2-2; 8 bases agree with TRBD1. The CDR3 protein is CASSFVTGDTGELFF. The CDR3, as DNA: TGCGCCAGCAGCTTCGTGACAGGGGACACCGGGGAGCTGTTTTTT.